This T cell receptor (beta chain) derives from a study of regulatory T cells in long-lasting Graves disease (dated by TCRdb to about 2021). For the study in its entirety: In the newly diagnosed Graves' disease group, patients had been taking antithyroid drugs for less than 3 months. This study used TCR sequencing and RNA sequencing of peripheral blood to compare persistent Graves' disease patients against newly diagnosed Graves' disease patients. The study took place in China and was registered as a clinical trial. TCR sequencing covered roughly 13 persistent and approximately 20 newly diagnosed Graves' disease patients, about 35 samples in total. Study-wide findings and limitations: Compared with newly diagnosed patients, patients with persistent Graves' disease had lower TCR Shannon entropy and fewer highly expanded clones, which suggests clonal expansion. Sequencing and analysis were restricted to the TCR beta chain. More public clonotypes were shared among persistent patients (around 3,000) than among newly diagnosed patients (under 1,000). TRBV28, TRBJ1-2 and TRBJ2-5 were preferentially used in persistent disease, while TRBV20-1 and TRBJ2-1 were favored in newly diagnosed disease. Peripheral blood alone was examined, since thyroid tissue, which constituted the primary lesion, could not be accessed. As a limitation, the authors acknowledged that the small sample size may reduce accuracy.

The CDR3 sequence holds 14 residues, the cysteine and phenylalanine included. The DNA shown is the 42-base CDR3, in frame from base 1. CDR1 and CDR2, looked up from the germline V gene (reference sequence), are DFQATT and SNEGSKA. V gives up 0 bases and J gives up 7 bases, and the segment between their germline ends measures 12 bases. This specimen's time point label, per the study, means: newly diagnosed GD, antithyroid drugs for less than 3 months. RNA was extracted from PBMCs in TRIzol for both TCR sequencing and RNA sequencing. Graves' disease was diagnosed according to American Thyroid Association guidelines. Patients were recruited from an endocrinology department in Xi'an, China. From each patient, nine milliliters of peripheral blood was collected into an EDTA anticoagulant tube. PBMCs were isolated by Ficoll Paque Plus density gradient separation without further T cell sorting. An Agilent 2100 Bioanalyzer and agarose gel were used to assess RNA quality, and a NanoDrop 2000 was used to measure RNA concentration.

Receptor libraries were prepared by multiplex PCR. Instrument on record: Illumina HiSeq 4000. To build TCR beta libraries, CDR3 regions were amplified by Arm-PCR using iRepertoire HTBI primers. Gel purification was performed on PCR products prior to sequencing. The published analysis was carried out like this. Gene usage analysis of CDR3 amino acid clonotypes used the approximately 56 TRBV and 12 to 15 TRBJ segments found across samples. COPE and FqMerger were used to merge the filtered high-quality paired reads into contigs. BLAST was used to align contigs to IMGT TRBV, TRBD and TRBJ reference genes, with CDR3 defined following IMGT. Clonotypes above 0.1% frequency were classified as highly expanded clones. Shannon entropy was used to measure repertoire diversity, and the Gini coefficient was used to measure V-J evenness. Public clonotypes were defined as clonotypes shared by more than one individual. The public reads were reprocessed in TCRdb via fastp at Q25 and MiXCR, keeping in-frame beta chains. Merged by CDR3 protein, the rows form single entries marked with the most common genes and DNA. TCRdb's processing, not the study's, gives the V and J calls here. Here the sample has around 400,000 distinct CDR3 sequences; about 10% occur a single time. The ten biggest clones cover 15% to 20% of the sample.

This clonotype was counted at least ten times. Its antigen has not been determined. Per-nucleotide qualities are absent, and no much larger clonotype sits a single base away. The same data also went into a second study, on T cells in Graves' hyperthyroidism and ophthalmopathy. The second study's paper adds: Stable Graves' hyperthyroidism was defined as the absence of progression to ophthalmopathy over 18 months of follow-up. Hyperthyroidism patients were aged 18 to 65 years and newly diagnosed, with disease duration of less than 2 months. Any patient with an uncontrolled infection, another autoimmune disease, pregnancy or lactation was excluded. Diagnoses were established on the basis of clinical symptoms, serum thyroxine and TRAb, thyroid ultrasound, and orbital computed tomography. The first round of RT-PCR for the TCR CDR3 was performed with the HTBI primer set and the Qiagen OneStep RT-PCR kit. Most expanded thyroid clonotypes (frequency above 0.001) were also detected in blood, suggesting blood repertoires may reflect thyroid immune responses. Ophthalmopathy was separated from stable hyperthyroidism by a 13 V-J signature model, with 85% to 90% sensitivity and around 81% specificity obtained in cross-validation and 80%/75% obtained in testing. During validation, the model predicted progression to ophthalmopathy a median of around 7 months ahead of onset, with roughly 65% sensitivity and 72.22% specificity. A discovery cohort of around 100 patients, approximately 45 with Graves' ophthalmopathy and about 58 with stable Graves' hyperthyroidism, was used to find distinguishing TCR V-J signatures. Prospective prediction of ophthalmopathy was tested in an independent validation cohort of approximately 19 hyperthyroidism patients and around 16 patients who later progressed to ophthalmopathy. For training and testing, the roughly 100 patients in the discovery cohort were randomly divided in a 7:3 ratio. Thyroid tissue and blood T-cell repertoires from about six Graves' hyperthyroidism patients were also compared in the study. After blood sampling, hyperthyroidism patients were treated with methimazole at a starting dose of 30 mg daily, and ophthalmopathy patients were treated with high-dose intravenous methylprednisolone. Libraries were constructed in a second round of multiplex PCR, after which size selection and purification were carried out. Libraries were sequenced paired-end with 100 bp reads on an Illumina HiSeq2000. SOAPnuke was used to process the raw data, removing reads that contained adapters or uncalled bases, had a mean Phred below 15, or lacked an exact match to the constant primer or identifier. High-quality paired reads were merged with COPE v1.2.5, and unique nucleotide sequences were defined as clonotypes. MiTCR v1.1 was used to align clonotypes to the IMGT TRBV, TRBD and TRBJ reference segments. Only V-J combinations with frequency above 0.0001, covering approximately 99% of repertoires, were analysed. A TCS score was defined as the ratio of F50 (clonal expansion) to E x V (chaos), with BLOSUM62-based TCRdist applied between CDR3 peptides within each V-J. Welch's t-statistics and random forest reduced fewer than 600 V-J features to fewer than 15, which were used in a naive Bayes classifier (R e1071). No statistical method was used to fix the sample size in advance, and group allocation was not hidden from the investigators. According to the paper, TCR Vbeta CDR3 sequencing was carried out on about 140 peripheral blood samples, which came from under 50 ophthalmopathy, some 73 hyperthyroidism and 17 progressor patients.

The sample was peripheral blood mononuclear cells (PBMCs), taken at new diagnosis, from a patient treated with antithyroid drugs. The chain uses TRBV20-1 and TRBJ1-4; too little of a D gene remains to name it. The TCR originated in a woman between 18 and 29 years old with Graves disease. Donor details come from another sample of the same person, matched by shared clones. In nucleotides, the sequence is TGCAGTGCTAGAGAGCCTAACCCGAGTGAAAAACTGTTTTTT. This yields the protein CSAREPNPSEKLFF.